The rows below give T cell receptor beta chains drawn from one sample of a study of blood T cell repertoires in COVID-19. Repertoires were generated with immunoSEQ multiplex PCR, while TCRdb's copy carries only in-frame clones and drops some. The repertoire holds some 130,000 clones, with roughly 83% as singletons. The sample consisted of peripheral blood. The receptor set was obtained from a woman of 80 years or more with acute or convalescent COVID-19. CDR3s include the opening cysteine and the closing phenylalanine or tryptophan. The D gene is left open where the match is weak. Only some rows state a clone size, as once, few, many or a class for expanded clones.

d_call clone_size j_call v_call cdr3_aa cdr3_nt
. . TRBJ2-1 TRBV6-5 CASSFRQSSYNEQFF TGTGCCAGCAGTTTCCGACAGAGCTCCTACAATGAGCAGTTCTTC
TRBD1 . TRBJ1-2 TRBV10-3 CAISVQGADYGYTF TGTGCCATCAGTGTACAGGGGGCTGACTATGGCTACACCTTC
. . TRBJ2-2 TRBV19 CASSIRGRLNTGELFF TGTGCCAGTAGTATTCGAGGGAGGTTAAACACCGGGGAGCTGTTTTTT
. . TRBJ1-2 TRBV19 CASSVQTGNYGYTF TGTGCCAGTAGTGTCCAGACAGGAAACTATGGCTACACCTTC
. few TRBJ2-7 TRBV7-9 CASSLLVQGGEQYF TGTGCCAGCAGCTTACTGGTACAGGGTGGCGAGCAGTACTTC
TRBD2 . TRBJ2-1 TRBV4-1 CASSQVAGGRNNEQFF TGCGCCAGCAGCCAAGTAGCGGGGGGCCGTAACAATGAGCAGTTCTTC
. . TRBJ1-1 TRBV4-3 CASSQVGDGAEAFF TGCGCCAGCAGCCAAGTCGGGGATGGGGCTGAAGCTTTCTTT
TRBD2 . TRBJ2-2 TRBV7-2 CASSHTSTSGRGTGELFF TGTGCCAGCAGCCACACCTCGACTAGCGGGAGGGGCACCGGGGAGCTGTTTTTT
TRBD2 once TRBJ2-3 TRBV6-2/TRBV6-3 CASSYSSLSGGSTDTQYF TGTGCCAGCAGTTACTCGTCGCTCTCCGGGGGGAGCACAGATACGCAGTATTTT
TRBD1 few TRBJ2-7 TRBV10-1 CASSGDRVQEQYF TGCGCCAGCAGTGGGGACAGGGTCCAGGAGCAGTACTTC
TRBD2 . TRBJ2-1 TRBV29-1 CSVWGHTRARGSEQFF TGCAGCGTATGGGGTCACACCAGAGCGCGGGGGAGTGAGCAGTTCTTC
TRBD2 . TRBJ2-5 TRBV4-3 CASSQGSSGGAETQYF TGCGCCAGCAGCCAAGGGAGTAGCGGGGGGGCGGAGACCCAGTACTTC
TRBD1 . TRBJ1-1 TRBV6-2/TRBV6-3 CASSTRGLYAEAFF TGTGCCAGCAGCACAAGGGGGCTATACGCTGAAGCTTTCTTT
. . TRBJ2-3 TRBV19 CATKGRGTDTQYF TGTGCCACCAAGGGGCGCGGCACAGATACGCAGTATTTT
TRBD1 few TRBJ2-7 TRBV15 CATSRGDRVHEQYF TGTGCCACCAGCAGGGGGGACAGGGTCCACGAGCAGTACTTC
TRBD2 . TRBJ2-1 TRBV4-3 CASSQDSGGTYNEQFF TGCGCCAGCAGCCAAGATAGCGGGGGGACCTACAATGAGCAGTTCTTC
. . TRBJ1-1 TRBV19 CASSDTVNTEAFF TGTGCCAGTAGCGACACCGTGAACACTGAAGCTTTCTTT
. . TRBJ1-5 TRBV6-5 CASIEGSYSNQPQHF TGTGCCAGCATAGAGGGCTCCTATAGCAATCAGCCCCAGCATTTT
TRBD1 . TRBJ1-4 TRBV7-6 CASSPARQGATNEKLFF TGTGCCAGCAGCCCCGCCCGTCAGGGGGCCACTAATGAAAAACTGTTTTTT
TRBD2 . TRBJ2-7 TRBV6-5 CASIASGTSWQEQYF TGTGCCAGCATCGCATCCGGGACTAGCTGGCAAGAGCAGTACTTC
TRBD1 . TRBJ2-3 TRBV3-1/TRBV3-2 CASSARTGVTDTQYF TGTGCCAGCAGCGCGCGGACAGGGGTGACAGATACGCAGTATTTT
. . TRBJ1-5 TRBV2 CASRQFGQPQHF TGTGCCAGCAGACAGTTCGGTCAGCCCCAGCATTTT
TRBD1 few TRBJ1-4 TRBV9 CASSVAGQGREKLFF TGTGCCAGCAGCGTAGCTGGACAGGGTAGAGAAAAACTGTTTTTT